This TCR beta chain appears in the sequencing data of a study of blood T cell repertoires in COVID-19. In the study overall: COVID-19 samples collected from the United States, Italy and Spain covered acute and convalescent phases. In each case, the material was cDNA or gDNA derived from T cells, B-cell-depleted T cells, or PBMCs.

Per the authors' pipeline: From reference gene primer amplification, estimates of nucleated cell counts were derived. Clones were sequenced by immunoSEQ multiplex PCR, and TCRdb holds only the in-frame ones, with some missing. The V and J calls and clone size are taken from that table; D and trimming were inferred from the DNA. The data hold roughly 260,000 clones, with roughly 82% observed a single time. Germline CDR1 SGHNT, CDR2 YYREEE (reference sequence). CDR3 size: 17 residues. J lost 10 bases, V lost 3 bases, and 13 bases had no gene match. This TCR came from a woman aged 70-85 years with acute or convalescent COVID-19. The chain combines TRBV5-4 with TRBJ1-6; 10 bases fit TRBD1. The sequenced sample consisted of peripheral blood. The CDR3 DNA follows: TGTGCCAGCAGCTCTGGTCCCGGGACAGGGGAGAGATCACCCCTCCACTTT. Its protein product is CASSSGPGTGERSPLHF.